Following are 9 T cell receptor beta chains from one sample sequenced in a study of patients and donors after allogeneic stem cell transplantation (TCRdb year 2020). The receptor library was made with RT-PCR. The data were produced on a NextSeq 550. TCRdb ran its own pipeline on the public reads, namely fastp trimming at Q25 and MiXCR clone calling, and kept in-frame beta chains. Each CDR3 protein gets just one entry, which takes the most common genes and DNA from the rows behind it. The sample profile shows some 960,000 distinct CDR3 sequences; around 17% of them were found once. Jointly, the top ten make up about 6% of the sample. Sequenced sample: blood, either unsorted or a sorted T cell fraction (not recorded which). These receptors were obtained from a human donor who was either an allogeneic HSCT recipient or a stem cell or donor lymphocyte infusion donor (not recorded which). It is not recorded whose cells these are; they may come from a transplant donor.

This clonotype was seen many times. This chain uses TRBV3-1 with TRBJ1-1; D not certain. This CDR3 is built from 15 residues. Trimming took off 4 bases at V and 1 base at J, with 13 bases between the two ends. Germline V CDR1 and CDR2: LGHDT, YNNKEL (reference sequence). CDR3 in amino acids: CASSPSGRQNTEAFF. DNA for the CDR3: TGTGCCAGCAGCCCCAGCGGCAGACAGAACACTGAAGCTTTCTTT.

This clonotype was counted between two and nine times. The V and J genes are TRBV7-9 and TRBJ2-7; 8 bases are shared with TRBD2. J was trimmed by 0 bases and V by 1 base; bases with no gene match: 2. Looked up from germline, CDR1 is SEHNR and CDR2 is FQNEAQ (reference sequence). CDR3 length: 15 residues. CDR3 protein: CASSLVGRDSYEQYF. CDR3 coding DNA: TGTGCCAGCAGCTTAGTCGGGAGGGACTCCTACGAGCAGTACTTC.

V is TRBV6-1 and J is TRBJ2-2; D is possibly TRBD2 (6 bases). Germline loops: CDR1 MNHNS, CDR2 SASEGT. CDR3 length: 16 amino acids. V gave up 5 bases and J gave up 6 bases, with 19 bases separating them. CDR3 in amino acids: CASSPLAKLRAGELFF. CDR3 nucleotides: TGTGCCAGCAGTCCTCTAGCGAAATTACGGGCCGGGGAGCTGTTTTTT.

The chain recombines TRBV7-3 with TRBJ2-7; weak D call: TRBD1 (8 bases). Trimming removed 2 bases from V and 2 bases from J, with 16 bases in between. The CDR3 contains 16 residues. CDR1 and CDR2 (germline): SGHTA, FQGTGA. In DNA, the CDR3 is TGTGCCAGCAGCTTACAGGGGGGGACAGGCCCCTACGAGCAGTACTTC. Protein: CASSLQGGTGPYEQYF.

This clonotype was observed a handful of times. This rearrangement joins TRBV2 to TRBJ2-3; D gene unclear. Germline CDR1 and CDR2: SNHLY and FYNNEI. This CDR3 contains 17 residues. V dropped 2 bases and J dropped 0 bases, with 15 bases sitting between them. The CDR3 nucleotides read TGTGCCAGCAGTGAACAAGGAGAGGTCTCTAGCACAGATACGCAGTATTTT. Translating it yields CASSEQGEVSSTDTQYF.

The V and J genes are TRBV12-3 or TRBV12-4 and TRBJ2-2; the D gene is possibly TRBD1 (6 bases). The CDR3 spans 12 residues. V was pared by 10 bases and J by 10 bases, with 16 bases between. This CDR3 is CATQLQGPELFF. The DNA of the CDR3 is TGTGCCACCCAATTACAGGGTCCGGAGCTGTTTTTT.

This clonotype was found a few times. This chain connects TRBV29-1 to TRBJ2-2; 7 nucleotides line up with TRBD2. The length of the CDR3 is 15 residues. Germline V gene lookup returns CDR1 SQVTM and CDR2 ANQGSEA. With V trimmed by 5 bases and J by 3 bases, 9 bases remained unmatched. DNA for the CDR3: TGCAGCGTTTTAGTCGGGGGAGGGGACACCGGGGAGCTGTTTTTT. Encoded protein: CSVLVGGGDTGELFF.

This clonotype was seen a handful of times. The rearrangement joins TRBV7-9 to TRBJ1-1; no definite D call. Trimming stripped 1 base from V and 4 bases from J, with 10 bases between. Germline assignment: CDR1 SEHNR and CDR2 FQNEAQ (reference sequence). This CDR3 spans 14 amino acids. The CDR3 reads CASSLEGMGTEAFF. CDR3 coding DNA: TGTGCCAGCAGCTTAGAGGGAATGGGCACTGAAGCTTTCTTT.

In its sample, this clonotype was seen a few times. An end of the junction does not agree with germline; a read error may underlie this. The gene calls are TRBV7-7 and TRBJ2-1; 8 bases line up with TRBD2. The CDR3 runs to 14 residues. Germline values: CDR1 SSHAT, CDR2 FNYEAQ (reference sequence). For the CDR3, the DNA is TGTGCTAGCAGCTTTCGGGGGGGTGCAGATGAGCAGTTCTTC. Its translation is CASSFRGGADEQFF.